This TCR beta chain was found in a study of cytomegalovirus exposure and HLA in healthy donors. Germline V gene lookup returns CDR1 SEHNR and CDR2 FQNEAQ (reference sequence). The CDR3 covers 12 residues. PCR amplification relied on 60 Vbeta primers (plus 13 Jbeta primers). Method: immunoSEQ multiplex PCR; TCRdb's copy keeps in-frame clones and lacks some. The sample yields more than 85,000 clones, about 80% seen once. As regards this clone: A junction end diverges from the germline sequence, so it may reflect a read error.

The sequence derives from a woman in her forties or fifties in good health and CMV-seropositive. Sequenced: PBMCs. This chain links TRBV7-9 with TRBJ1-1; D uncertain. The CDR3 region is CSSRLSGTEAFF. CDR3 bases: TGTTCCAGCAGACTCTCTGGCACTGAAGCTTTCTTT.